The 15 T cell receptor beta chains below were found in one sample sequenced in a study of PD-L1 blockade in urothelial cancer. Specified time point: pretreatment peripheral blood. TCRdb's copy holds only in-frame clones and misses some; the assay was immunoSEQ multiplex PCR. The sample contains 80,000 to 90,000 clones, approximately 81% of which appear only once. Sequencing used PBMCs, obtained around atezolizumab (anti-PD-L1) treatment. The receptors derive from a man in his sixties with urothelial cancer.

This chain links TRBV7-2 with TRBJ2-7; D not certain. V was shortened by 3 bases and J by 3 bases, with 9 bases between the two germline ends. CDR1 SGHTA and CDR2 FQGNSA come from the germline V gene. The length of the CDR3 is 13 residues. The CDR3 coding sequence is TGTGCCAGCAGCTTCTCACAGAACTACGAGCAGTACTTC. This codes for CASSFSQNYEQYF.

The chain links TRBV5-1 to TRBJ2-3, with 10 bases identical to TRBD2. V was pared by 4 bases and J by 8 bases, with 16 bases of the junction left unmatched. Germline lookup yields CDR1 SGHRS and CDR2 YFSETQ. This CDR3 is 17 amino acids long. CDR3 protein: CASSRGPQREGGSTQYF. CDR3 coding DNA: TGCGCCAGCAGCCGGGGGCCACAGCGGGAGGGAGGGAGTACGCAGTATTTT.

The chain recombines TRBV7-3 with TRBJ1-2; D gene ambiguous. There are 13 residues in the CDR3. Germline V CDR1 and CDR2: SGHTA, FQGTGA. Trimming cost V 8 bases and J 3 bases, with 13 bases left between them. Written as DNA, the CDR3 is TGTGCCAGCGCGGGAAGTGCGGACTATGGCTACACCTTC. This sequence encodes CASAGSADYGYTF.

V is TRBV7-2 and J is TRBJ1-2; weak D call: TRBD1 (6 bases). The length of the CDR3 is 14 residues. Germline loops: CDR1 SGHTA, CDR2 FQGNSA. V lost 1 base, J lost 8 bases, and 14 bases lay in between. CDR3 sequence (DNA): TGTGCCAGCAGCTTAGGACAGGCCCTAGGGGGCTACACCTTC. Translating gives CASSLGQALGGYTF. Full variable domain (rest looked up from reference TRBV7-2 and TRBJ1-2): GAGVSQSPSNKVTEKGKDVELRCDPISGHTALYWYRQSLGQGLEFLIYFQGNSAPDKSGLPSDRFSAERTGGSVSTLTIQRTQQEDSAVYLCASSLGQALGGYTFGSGTRLTVV.

The rearrangement links TRBV27 to TRBJ2-7; 10 bases match TRBD2. The V gene's germline CDR1 is MNHEY and CDR2 SMNVEV (reference sequence). CDR3 length: 15 amino acids. J gave up 6 bases and V 7 bases, and 12 bases lay outside the gene matches. CDR3 in amino acids: CASNPSGGGFSEQYF. Here the CDR3 DNA reads TGTGCCAGCAATCCTAGCGGGGGTGGATTTTCCGAGCAGTACTTC.

This chain joins TRBV5-4 and TRBJ2-1; 7 bases line up with TRBD2. Per germline, CDR1 SGHNT and CDR2 YYREEE (reference sequence). The V segment lost 4 bases and the J segment 7 bases; nucleotides outside the gene matches: 5. The CDR3 covers 13 residues. CDR3 amino acids: CASSAGGRNEQFF. In DNA, the CDR3 is TGTGCCAGCAGCGCCGGCGGGAGAAATGAGCAGTTCTTC.

V gene TRBV5-1 combines with J gene TRBJ2-5; D possibly corresponds to TRBD2 (6 bases). Between the trimmed V and J ends, which lost 4 bases and 3 bases, there was a span of 13 bases. CDR3 length: 14 residues. Germline V gene lookup returns CDR1 SGHRS and CDR2 YFSETQ. DNA of the CDR3: TGCGCCAGCAGCAGTACGAGACTAGAAGAGACCCAGTACTTC. Its protein is CASSSTRLEETQYF.

This chain connects TRBV28 to TRBJ2-7; tentatively, D is TRBD1 (5 bases). This CDR3 is built from 15 residues. CDR1 and CDR2 (germline): MDHEN, SYDVKM. Trimming left V 4 bases short and J 6 bases short, with 19 bases between. This CDR3 reads CASSSTGSRRGEQYF. Here the CDR3 DNA reads TGTGCCAGCAGTTCCACCGGAAGCCGAAGGGGCGAGCAGTACTTC.

This clone was picked up a small number of times. J is TRBJ1-2 and V is TRBV21-1. TRBV21-1 is a recognized pseudogene. The CDR3 has 15 residues. The CDR3 spells CASSKYSGANYGYTF. The CDR3 nucleotides are TGTGCCAGCAGCAAATATAGCGGGGCTAACTATGGCTACACCTTC.

This clone came up a few times. The V gene is TRBV28, the J gene TRBJ1-6, with a possible D match to TRBD1 (5 bases). This CDR3 has 13 residues. The germline V and J ends were trimmed by 5 bases and 6 bases, with 8 bases remaining between them. Germline CDR1 is MDHEN and CDR2 is SYDVKM. The CDR3 nucleotides read TGTGCCAGCAGTCAGGGAACTAATTCACCCCTCCACTTT. Encoded protein: CASSQGTNSPLHF.

This chain links TRBV6-1 with TRBJ1-2, with D maybe TRBD1 (6 bases). The V end was cut by 5 bases, the J end by 3 bases, with 16 bases between. The CDR3 spans 15 residues. CDR1 and CDR2 from the germline V gene are MNHNS and SASEGT. The CDR3: CASSFNRVEDYGYTF. CDR3 coding DNA: TGTGCCAGCAGTTTTAACAGGGTTGAGGACTATGGCTACACCTTC.

The CDR3 coding sequence is TGTGCCAGCAGCTCACAGGGGGGGGACCCAGATACGCAGTATTTT. This codes for CASSSQGGDPDTQYF. The gene calls are TRBV7-9 and TRBJ2-3; maybe TRBD1 (8 bases). The V and J ends lost 4 bases and 4 bases respectively, with 15 bases between them. The CDR3 covers 15 residues. Per germline, CDR1 SEHNR and CDR2 FQNEAQ (reference sequence).

Only one count was recorded for this clone. The gene calls are TRBV30 and TRBJ1-1, with D possibly matching TRBD1 (6 bases). Germline V lookup: CDR1 GTSNPN, CDR2 SVGIG (reference sequence). The CDR3 runs to 12 residues. V gave up 8 bases and J gave up 4 bases, with 14 bases separating them. CDR3 nucleotides: TGTGCCGGGTTGGGAGGGGGCACTGAAGCTTTCTTT. The encoded protein is CAGLGGGTEAFF.

The chain is built from TRBV18 and TRBJ2-4; D not certain. Germline CDR1 is KGHSH and CDR2 is LQKENI. The CDR3 covers 15 residues. The V gene lost 0 bases and the J gene lost 0 bases, with 6 bases spanning the gap. The CDR3 DNA reads as TGTGCCAGCTCACCACCGAGCCTAGCCAAAAACATTCAGTACTTC. Translation gives CASSPPSLAKNIQYF.

V and J are TRBV27 and TRBJ1-2; 7 positions agree with TRBD1. The germline gives CDR1 MNHEY, CDR2 SMNVEV (reference sequence). The junction had 10 bases not matched to a gene; V was cut back by 0 bases and J by 9 bases. The CDR3 covers 15 residues. CDR3 loop: CASSLSPRTGSSYTF. In DNA form, the CDR3 reads TGTGCCAGCAGTTTATCGCCCAGGACAGGATCCAGCTACACCTTC.